A selection of T cell receptor beta chains follows, all from one sample in a study of T-cell reconstitution after alpha-beta-depleted transplantation in children. TCRdb re-called the PCR reads through MiXCR, storing one row per CDR3 protein. This table holds more than 60,000 distinct CDR3 sequences, about 6.7% found once. The starting material was PBMCs from the stem cell graft donor, obtained from the stem cell graft. Every receptor here comes from a human donor who donated a stem cell graft to a child with acute lymphoblastic leukemia. CDR3s include the opening cysteine and the closing phenylalanine or tryptophan. The order of the fields is clone size, V gene, D gene, J gene, CDR3 length, CDR3 DNA, CDR3 protein. A D gene is named only where the DNA matches it firmly. The size of a clone is reported for some rows only, either as once, few or many, or as a class for expanded clones.

many	TRBV7-9	-	TRBJ1-1	13	TGTGCCAGCAGATTGGACAGAGACACTGAAGCTTTCTTT	CASRLDRDTEAFF
many	TRBV10-3	TRBD2	TRBJ2-5	15	TGTGCCATCAGTGGACTAGCGGGACCCCAAGAGACCCAGTACTTC	CAISGLAGPQETQYF
-	TRBV5-1	-	TRBJ1-4	16	TGCGCCAGCAGCCCGAGAGGCCCGGGGTTGTCTGAAAAACTGTTTTTT	CASSPRGPGLSEKLFF
many	TRBV6-5	-	TRBJ2-5	13	TGTGCCAGCAGTTTAGGTTCCCAAGAGACCCAGTACTTC	CASSLGSQETQYF
many	TRBV6-2/TRBV6-3	-	TRBJ1-1	15	TGTGCCAGCAATCCAGGCGGGCGGTGGAACACTGAAGCTTTCTTT	CASNPGGRWNTEAFF
many	TRBV5-1	TRBD1	TRBJ1-1	14	TGCGCCAGCAGCCTGGCAGGGGGCGAGGCTGAAGCTTTCTTT	CASSLAGGEAEAFF
many	TRBV9	-	TRBJ2-7	14	TGTGCCAGCAGCGTAGATCCAGGCTCGGGAGAGCAGTACTTC	CASSVDPGSGEQYF
many	TRBV11-1	-	TRBJ2-3	17	TGTGCCAGCAGCTTGAGGGTTGACAGCCGGGGGGCCGATACGCAGTATTTT	CASSLRVDSRGADTQYF
-	TRBV20-1	-	TRBJ2-1	14	TGCAGTGCTCTGGACTTCCTCGTCTACAATGAGCAGTTCTTC	CSALDFLVYNEQFF
many	TRBV20-1	-	TRBJ1-4	13	TGCAGTGCTCCGATTCTAGGGGGTGAAAAACTGTTTTTT	CSAPILGGEKLFF
-	TRBV6-2/TRBV6-3	-	TRBJ1-1	12	TGTGCCAGCAGTTACCCCCCCGCCGCAGCTTTCTTT	CASSYPPAAAFF
-	TRBV6-1	-	TRBJ2-7	15	TGTGCCAGCAGGACGTACAGGACGGGGCCCTACGAGCAGTACTTC	CASRTYRTGPYEQYF
many	TRBV29-1	TRBD1	TRBJ2-2	12	TGCAGCGTTGGACAGGGTCCCGGGGAGCTGTTTTTT	CSVGQGPGELFF
many	TRBV11-1	-	TRBJ2-3	14	TGTGCCAGCAGCTCGGACCTCCGCACAGATACGCAGTATTTT	CASSSDLRTDTQYF
many	TRBV5-1	-	TRBJ1-1	12	TGCGCCAGCAGCTTGGTGGGCCGGGAAGCTTTCTTT	CASSLVGREAFF
few	TRBV4-1	-	TRBJ1-2	15	TGCGCCAGCAGCCATGGCGTAACAGGGTTCTATGGCTACACCTTC	CASSHGVTGFYGYTF
-	TRBV7-8	TRBD2	TRBJ2-2	15	TGTGCCAGCAGCAAGGGACTAGCGGGAGTCGGGGAGCTGTTTTTT	CASSKGLAGVGELFF
many	TRBV24-1	-	TRBJ2-2	16	TGTGCCACCAGTGATTTGGGAGTCCTCAACACCGGGGAGCTGTTTTTT	CATSDLGVLNTGELFF
many	TRBV19	TRBD1	TRBJ1-2	14	TGTGCCAGTAGGACGGGACAGGGAAACTATGGCTACACCTTC	CASRTGQGNYGYTF
many	TRBV3-1	TRBD1	TRBJ2-2	14	TGTGCCAGCAGCCATAGACAGGGTTCCGGGGTGCTGTTTTTT	CASSHRQGSGVLFF
many	TRBV6-5	-	TRBJ2-1	17	TGTGCCAGCAGTTCCACTGGGGCGGTCAGCTCCTACAATGAGCAGTTCTTC	CASSSTGAVSSYNEQFF
-	TRBV7-4	TRBD1	TRBJ1-5	15	TGTGCCAGCAGCTTCCCAGAGACAGGGGGTCAGCCCCAGCATTTT	CASSFPETGGQPQHF
-	TRBV29-1	-	TRBJ2-1	13	TGCAGCGTTGAAGGGCCAAGAAACAATGAGCAGTTCTTC	CSVEGPRNNEQFF
many	TRBV19	-	TRBJ2-7	14	TGTGCCAGTAGTATAGTTAGCGGAGCTGCCGAGCAGTACTTC	CASSIVSGAAEQYF
-	TRBV20-1	-	TRBJ2-1	13	TGCAGTGCTAACCCCACCATAAGAGATGAGCAGTTCTTC	CSANPTIRDEQFF
many	TRBV18	-	TRBJ1-4	15	TGTGCCAGCTCGCCTAACACGGTAACTAATGAAAAACTGTTTTTT	CASSPNTVTNEKLFF
few	TRBV19	-	TRBJ1-5	14	TGTGCCACCGGGAACGGGACACAAGATCAGCCCCAGCATTTT	CATGNGTQDQPQHF